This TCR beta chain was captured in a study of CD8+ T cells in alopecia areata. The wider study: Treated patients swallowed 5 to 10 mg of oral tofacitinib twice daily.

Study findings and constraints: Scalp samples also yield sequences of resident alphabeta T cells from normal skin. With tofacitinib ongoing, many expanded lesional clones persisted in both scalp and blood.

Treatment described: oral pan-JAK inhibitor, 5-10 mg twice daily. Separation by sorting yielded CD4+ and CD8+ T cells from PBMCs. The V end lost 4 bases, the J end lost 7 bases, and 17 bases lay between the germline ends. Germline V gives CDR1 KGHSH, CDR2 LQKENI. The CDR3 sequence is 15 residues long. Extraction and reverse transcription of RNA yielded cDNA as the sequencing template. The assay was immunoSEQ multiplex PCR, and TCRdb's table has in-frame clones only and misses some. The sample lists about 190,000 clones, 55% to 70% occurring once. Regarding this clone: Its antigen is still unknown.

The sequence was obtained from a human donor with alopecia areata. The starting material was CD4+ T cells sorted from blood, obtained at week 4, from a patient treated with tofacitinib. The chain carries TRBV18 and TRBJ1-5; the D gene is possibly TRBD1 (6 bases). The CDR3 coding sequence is TGTGCCAGCTCACTTCTCGGGCAGGGGATCCAGCCCCAGCATTTT. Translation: CASSLLGQGIQPQHF.